The rows below give T cell receptor beta chains drawn from one sample of a study of shared clonotypes between healthy human individuals. The repertoire was sequenced with immunoSEQ multiplex PCR; TCRdb's copy has only in-frame clones and lacks some. Of about 2 million clones detected, approximately 95% appear once; the ten largest clones hold 0.13%. Sequencing was performed on naive CD4+ T cells sorted from blood. These receptors originate from a man between 18 and 29 years old in good health. The CDR3 runs from the conserved cysteine through the conserved F or W. A D gene is named only where the DNA matches it firmly. Only part of the rows carry a size: once, few, many, or a class if the clone is expanded.

cdr3_aa | cdr3_nt | d_call | v_call | clone_size | j_call
CASSLAGAEYEQYF | TGTGCCAGCAGTTTAGCGGGGGCCGAATACGAGCAGTACTTC | . | TRBV27 | . | TRBJ2-7
CASSYRGANTEAFF | TGTGCCAGCAGTTACAGAGGGGCAAACACTGAAGCTTTCTTT | . | TRBV6-5 | . | TRBJ1-1
CASTIGGNQPQHF | TGTGCCAGTACGATAGGGGGCAATCAGCCCCAGCATTTT | . | TRBV19 | . | TRBJ1-5
CSARGVPNTGELFF | TGCAGCGCCCGGGGCGTCCCGAACACCGGGGAGCTGTTTTTT | . | TRBV29-1 | . | TRBJ2-2
CASRGTGREKLFF | TGTGCCAGCAGGGGGACAGGGCGGGAAAAACTGTTTTTT | TRBD1 | TRBV28 | once | TRBJ1-4
CASSESGARGSSPLHF | TGTGCCAGCAGTGAATCGGGAGCCCGGGGCTCTTCACCCCTCCACTTT | . | TRBV6-1 | . | TRBJ1-6
CASSLDGFSNTEAFF | TGTGCCAGCAGCTTGGACGGGTTCTCGAACACTGAAGCTTTCTTT | . | TRBV5-6 | . | TRBJ1-1
CASSLEGGLRQPQHF | TGCGCCAGCAGCTTGGAAGGGGGCCTGAGGCAGCCCCAGCATTTT | TRBD1 | TRBV5-1 | . | TRBJ1-5
CASSLRGVIDNEQFF | TGCGCCAGCAGCTTGAGAGGGGTTATTGACAATGAGCAGTTCTTC | . | TRBV5-1 | . | TRBJ2-1
CASRNPQDYGYTF | TGTGCCAGCAGAAACCCCCAAGATTATGGCTACACCTTC | . | TRBV6-6 | . | TRBJ1-2
CASSLDLFGVNEKLFF | TGTGCCAGCAGCTTAGATCTCTTTGGGGTTAATGAAAAACTGTTTTTT | . | TRBV11-3 | . | TRBJ1-4
CASSQQNQPQHF | TGTGCCAGCAGTCAACAGAATCAGCCCCAGCATTTT | . | TRBV27 | few | TRBJ1-5
CASSLAGGPSYEQYF | TGCGCCAGCAGCTTGGCGGGAGGGCCCTCTTACGAGCAGTACTTC | TRBD2 | TRBV5-1 | . | TRBJ2-7
CASSPARGDTEAFF | TGTGCCAGCTCACCGGCTCGAGGTGACACTGAAGCTTTCTTT | . | TRBV18 | . | TRBJ1-1
CASSSSGSGETQYF | TGCGCCAGCAGCTCGAGTGGTTCAGGAGAGACCCAGTACTTC | . | TRBV5-1 | . | TRBJ2-5
CASSVLQGAGETQYF | TGTGCCAGTAGTGTCCTCCAGGGGGCGGGAGAGACCCAGTACTTC | TRBD1 | TRBV19 | . | TRBJ2-5
CASSPTTSGPGATGANVLTF | TGTGCCAGCTCACCTACTACATCCGGGCCGGGGGCAACTGGGGCCAACGTCCTGACTTTC | . | TRBV18 | . | TRBJ2-6
CASSEWTSGTDTQYF | TGTGCCAGCAGTGAATGGACTAGCGGCACAGATACGCAGTATTTT | TRBD2 | TRBV2 | . | TRBJ2-3
CASRRITGNTEAFF | TGTGCCAGCAGACGAATTACAGGGAACACTGAAGCTTTCTTT | . | TRBV5-5 | . | TRBJ1-1
CASSPASSPEKLFF | TGTGCCAGCTCACCAGCCTCCAGTCCGGAAAAACTGTTTTTT | . | TRBV18 | . | TRBJ1-4
CASSQDVGGTDTQYF | TGCGCCAGCAGCCAAGATGTGGGGGGCACAGATACGCAGTATTTT | . | TRBV4-3 | . | TRBJ2-3
CSARIADTQYF | TGCAGTGCTAGGATAGCAGATACGCAGTATTTT | . | TRBV20-1 | . | TRBJ2-3
CASSAGTSEGGTQYF | TGTGCCAGCAGTGCCGGGACTAGCGAGGGGGGGACCCAGTACTTC | TRBD2 | TRBV25-1 | . | TRBJ2-5
CASRTGEGTDTQYF | TGCGCCAGCAGGACAGGGGAAGGGACAGATACGCAGTATTTT | TRBD1 | TRBV5-1 | . | TRBJ2-3
CASSLSWTSGREIGETQYF | TGTGCCAGCAGCTTATCTTGGACTAGCGGGAGGGAGATCGGAGAGACCCAGTACTTC | TRBD2 | TRBV7-9 | . | TRBJ2-5
CASSLSTGILTGELFF | TGTGCCAGCAGCTTATCGACAGGGATCTTGACCGGGGAGCTGTTTTTT | TRBD1 | TRBV13 | . | TRBJ2-2
CASSMVRTSSTDTQYF | TGTGCCAGTAGTATGGTTAGAACGTCTAGCACAGATACGCAGTATTTT | . | TRBV19 | . | TRBJ2-3
CASSPPSGGAKNIQYF | TGTGCCAGCTCACCGCCTAGCGGGGGAGCCAAAAACATTCAGTACTTC | TRBD2 | TRBV18 | . | TRBJ2-4
CASSYFGDRGSYEQYF | TGCGCCAGCAGCTACTTTGGGGACAGGGGCTCCTACGAGCAGTACTTC | TRBD1 | TRBV5-1 | . | TRBJ2-7
CSVDKGTGGYGYTF | TGCAGCGTTGACAAGGGGACAGGGGGGTATGGCTACACCTTC | TRBD1 | TRBV29-1 | . | TRBJ1-2
CASSQALPPETQYF | TGTGCCAGCAGCCAAGCCCTACCCCCCGAGACCCAGTACTTC | . | TRBV14 | once | TRBJ2-5
CASSLLRLAGGQDADTQYF | TGTGCCAGCAGCTTATTACGGCTAGCGGGGGGGCAAGACGCAGATACGCAGTATTTT | TRBD2 | TRBV13 | . | TRBJ2-3
CASSPQGSSTDTQYF | TGCGCCAGCAGCCCACAGGGATCGAGCACAGATACGCAGTATTTT | . | TRBV5-1 | once | TRBJ2-3
CATSRDPGSTGELFF | TGTGCCACCAGCAGAGACCCGGGGAGCACCGGGGAGCTGTTTTTT | . | TRBV15 | . | TRBJ2-2
CASSSTSGGAGETQYF | TGTGCCAGCAGCTCGACTAGCGGGGGGGCCGGAGAGACCCAGTACTTC | TRBD2 | TRBV9 | . | TRBJ2-5
CAWIPDQGRTGELFF | TGTGCCTGGATACCAGACCAGGGGAGGACCGGGGAGCTGTTTTTT | . | TRBV30 | . | TRBJ2-2
CASSVGLAGGRETQYF | TGTGCCAGCAGCGTGGGACTAGCGGGGGGCCGGGAGACCCAGTACTTC | TRBD2 | TRBV9 | . | TRBJ2-5
CASSLVTSAQETQYF | TGTGCCAGCAGCTTAGTTACTAGTGCCCAAGAGACCCAGTACTTC | . | TRBV7-9 | . | TRBJ2-5
CASSITYTGELFF | TGTGCCAGCAGCATTACTTATACCGGGGAGCTGTTTTTT | . | TRBV7-9 | . | TRBJ2-2
CASSLAEGMAAYGYTF | TGTGCCAGCAGTTTAGCGGAGGGAATGGCCGCTTATGGCTACACCTTC | . | TRBV28 | . | TRBJ1-2
CASSPSVRQYGYTF | TGTGCCAGCAGTCCGTCAGTTCGACAGTATGGCTACACCTTC | . | TRBV2 | . | TRBJ1-2
CASSSLQEEGYGYTF | TGTGCCAGCTCATCTTTACAAGAAGAAGGCTATGGCTACACCTTC | . | TRBV18 | . | TRBJ1-2
CASSVGSGGSYEQYF | TGTGCCAGCAGCGTAGGTAGCGGGGGGTCCTACGAGCAGTACTTC | TRBD2 | TRBV9 | . | TRBJ2-7
CASSVGMGETPNTQYF | TGTGCCAGCAGCGTAGGGATGGGAGAAACGCCGAATACGCAGTATTTT | . | TRBV9 | . | TRBJ2-3
CAERRIGGNGYTF | TGTGCCGAACGACGAATCGGGGGTAATGGCTACACCTTC | . | TRBV28 | . | TRBJ1-2
CSVGTGRTEAFF | TGCAGCGTTGGGACAGGGAGGACTGAAGCTTTCTTT | TRBD1 | TRBV29-1 | . | TRBJ1-1
CASSLAGSRTDTQYF | TGTGCCAGCAGCTTGGCCGGGTCCCGCACAGATACGCAGTATTTT | . | TRBV5-4 | . | TRBJ2-3
CASSEVPYEQYF | TGTGCCAGCAGTGAGGTCCCATACGAGCAGTACTTC | . | TRBV25-1 | many | TRBJ2-7
CASSYGVTGFVTEAFF | TGTGCCAGCAGTTACGGGGTGACAGGCTTTGTCACTGAAGCTTTCTTT | . | TRBV6-5 | . | TRBJ1-1
CASSFTGGRSTDTQYF | TGTGCCAGCAGTTTCACAGGGGGCAGGTCCACAGATACGCAGTATTTT | TRBD1 | TRBV27 | . | TRBJ2-3